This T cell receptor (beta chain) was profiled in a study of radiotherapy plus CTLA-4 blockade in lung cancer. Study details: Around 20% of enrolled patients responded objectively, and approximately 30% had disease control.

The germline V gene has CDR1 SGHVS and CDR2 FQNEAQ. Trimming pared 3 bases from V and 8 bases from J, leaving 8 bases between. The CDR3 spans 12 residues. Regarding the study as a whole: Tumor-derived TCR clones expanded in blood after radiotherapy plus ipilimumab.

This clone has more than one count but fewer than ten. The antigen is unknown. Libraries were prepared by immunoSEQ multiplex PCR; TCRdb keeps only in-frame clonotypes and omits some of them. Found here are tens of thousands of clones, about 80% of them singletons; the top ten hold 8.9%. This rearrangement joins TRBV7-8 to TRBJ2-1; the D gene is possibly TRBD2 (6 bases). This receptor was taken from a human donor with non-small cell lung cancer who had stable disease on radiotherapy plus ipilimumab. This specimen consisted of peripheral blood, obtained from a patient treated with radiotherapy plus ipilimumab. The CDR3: CASSLGGDEQFF. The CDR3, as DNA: TGTGCCAGCAGCTTGGGAGGCGATGAGCAGTTCTTC.